Following are 13 T cell receptor beta chains from one sample sequenced in a study of blood T cell repertoires in COVID-19. Method: immunoSEQ multiplex PCR; TCRdb's copy keeps in-frame clones and lacks some. The repertoire includes some 76,000 clones, over 70% of them detected once, and around 10% sits in the top ten. Sequencing was performed on peripheral blood. The receptor set was obtained from a man aged 50-60 years with acute or convalescent COVID-19.

The chain has TRBV4-1 and TRBJ1-6; D gene uncertain. The CDR3 is made up of 16 amino acids. The germline V gene encodes CDR1 MGHRA and CDR2 YSYEKL. The germline V and J ends were trimmed by 1 base and 1 base, with 8 bases remaining between them. This chain's CDR3 is CASSQVASSYNSPLHF. DNA for the CDR3: TGCGCCAGCAGCCAAGTGGCCTCTTCCTATAATTCACCCCTCCACTTT.

The chain combines TRBV12-3 or TRBV12-4 with TRBJ2-7; D remains unclear. This CDR3 is 12 amino acids long. V was shortened by 6 bases and J by 9 bases, with 15 bases between the two germline ends. The DNA for the CDR3 is TGTGCCAGCAGCCTCCGAGGAACAAGGCAGTACTTC. This sequence encodes CASSLRGTRQYF.

This sequence joins TRBV6-6 and TRBJ1-5; TRBD1 matches 7 bases. Germline V gene sequence: CDR1 MNHNY, CDR2 SVGAGI (reference sequence). The CDR3 sequence is 15 residues long. The ends lost 6 bases at V and 7 bases at J; junction bases unmatched: 12. The CDR3 sequence: CASSLTGAKQQPQHF. Here the CDR3 DNA reads TGTGCCAGCAGCCTCACAGGGGCGAAACAGCAGCCCCAGCATTTT.

This clone was detected once. The chain couples TRBV30 to TRBJ2-3, with D tentatively TRBD1 (5 bases). V lost 1 base and J 2 bases, leaving 13 bases between the germline ends. Per the germline V gene, CDR1 is GTSNPN and CDR2 is SVGIG (reference sequence). The CDR3 totals 15 residues. CDR3 DNA: TGTGCCTGGAGTGCGTCAGGGTCCTACACAGATACGCAGTATTTT. This translates into CAWSASGSYTDTQYF.

This clone showed up just a few times. The chain's CDR3 is CASSVPGQGLETQYF. CDR3 sequence (DNA): TGTGCCAGCAGCGTACCGGGACAGGGGTTGGAGACCCAGTACTTC. V and J are TRBV5-6 and TRBJ2-5; the match to TRBD1 covers 10 bases. Trimming removed 4 bases from V and 5 bases from J; junction bases left unmatched: 8. Germline values: CDR1 SGHDT, CDR2 YYEEEE. This CDR3 region has 15 residues.

The chain joins TRBV2 to TRBJ2-1, with TRBD2 matching over 13 bases. The CDR3 is 15 residues long. Looked up from germline, CDR1 is SNHLY and CDR2 is FYNNEI. Losses at the gene ends were 4 bases for V and 8 bases for J; bases not matched to a gene: 5. CDR3 sequence reads: CASSVGLAGVDEQFF. DNA for the CDR3: TGTGCCAGCAGTGTTGGACTAGCGGGGGTGGATGAGCAGTTCTTC.

V and J are TRBV11-2 and TRBJ1-3; 8 nucleotides align to TRBD1. J was trimmed by 0 bases and V by 1 base; bases with no gene match: 5. This CDR3 is 17 amino acids long. Germline values: CDR1 SGHAT, CDR2 FQNNGV. CDR3 sequence: CASSLATGGTSGNTIYF. CDR3 coding DNA: TGTGCCAGCAGCTTAGCAACAGGGGGGACCTCTGGAAACACCATATATTTT.

The V gene is TRBV7-9, the J gene TRBJ2-5; 11 nucleotides line up with TRBD1. Looked up from germline, CDR1 is SEHNR and CDR2 is FQNEAQ (reference sequence). CDR3 size: 13 residues. V dropped 6 bases and J dropped 5; count of bases not matched to a gene: 2. The CDR3 sequence is CASRRTGGETQYF. As DNA, the CDR3 is TGTGCCAGCAGGCGGACAGGGGGCGAGACCCAGTACTTC. Drawing the rest from reference TRBV7-9 and TRBJ2-5, the complete variable domain is DTGVSQNPRHKITKRGQNVTFRCDPISEHNRLYWYRQTLGQGPEFLTYFQNEAQLEKSRLLSDRFSAERPKGSFSTLEIQRTEQGDSAMYLCASRRTGGETQYFGPGTRLLVL.

This clone has just one count. The chain uses TRBV2 and TRBJ2-7; TRBD1 aligns across 9 bases. This CDR3 region has 14 residues. Germline lookup yields CDR1 SNHLY and CDR2 FYNNEI. The V gene end was trimmed by 4 bases and the J gene end by 3 bases; junction bases not matched to a gene: 4. The CDR3, as DNA: TGTGCCAGCAGTGCCGGGACAGGGCACTACGAGCAGTACTTC. Amino acids: CASSAGTGHYEQYF.

The rearrangement joins TRBV6-1 to TRBJ1-2, with D possibly matching TRBD1 (5 bases). From germline, CDR1 is MNHNS and CDR2 SASEGT. V gave up 3 bases and J gave up 3 bases, with 17 bases separating them. The CDR3 sequence is 16 residues long. CDR3 DNA sequence: TGTGCCAGCAGTGAGATCTTAAGACAGTCCTACTATGGCTACACCTTC. The encoded protein is CASSEILRQSYYGYTF.

The J gene is TRBJ1-2, the V gene TRBV2; 9 nucleotides match TRBD1. Unmatched junction bases numbered 7, after V lost 6 bases and J lost 8 bases. This CDR3 has 13 residues. The germline V gene encodes CDR1 SNHLY and CDR2 FYNNEI. The CDR3 DNA is TGTGCCAGCAGAGGGACAGGGTTTGGCGGCTACACCTTC. Translation gives CASRGTGFGGYTF.

This sequence joins TRBV6-5 and TRBJ2-4; tentatively, D is TRBD1 (5 bases). The CDR3 has 14 residues. The V end lost 7 bases, the J end lost 3 bases, and 13 bases lay between the germline ends. Looked up from germline, CDR1 is MNHEY and CDR2 is SVGAGI. The CDR3 here is CASTSGMGKNIQYF. The DNA for the CDR3 is TGTGCCAGCACGTCAGGGATGGGCAAAAACATTCAGTACTTC.

The V and J genes are TRBV28 and TRBJ1-6; D might be TRBD1 (6 bases). The CDR3 is 13 amino acids. V lost 3 bases to trimming and J lost 8 bases, with 8 bases between them. Germline V CDR1 and CDR2: MDHEN, SYDVKM. CDR3 sequence (DNA): TGTGCCAGCAGTTTGCCAGGGGATTCACCCCTCCACTTT. The encoded protein is CASSLPGDSPLHF.